This T cell receptor (beta chain) was captured by sequencing in a study of T-cell memory formation after mild COVID-19 (dated by TCRdb to the early 2020s). With respect to the entire study: TCR sequence clusters from the two donors were found to be largely donor specific. In two donors, T-cell clones that expanded and contracted after mild COVID-19 were followed by sequencing TCRalpha and TCRbeta repertoires longitudinally. The cohort was made up of two young adult volunteers, one female and one male, who were previously healthy.

The germline V gene sets CDR1 to SGHTA and CDR2 to FQGNSA. The V and J ends are trimmed by 2 bases and 9 bases, leaving 13 bases between them. The CDR3, from cysteine to phenylalanine, totals 13 residues. The kept DNA is CDR3 alone, 39 bases in frame from the first base. On this clonotype: No antigen is known for it. Nothing much larger sits one base from this clone, and base qualities are not available.

Instrument on record: Illumina NovaSeq 6000. Using 5'RACE with constant-segment primers, TCRalpha and TCRbeta cDNA libraries were constructed, with sample barcodes and unique molecular identifiers added in the process. Trizol reagent was used to extract RNA from every sample. Libraries were amplified in two PCR steps, with a second sample barcode and Illumina TruSeq adapters added in the second step. Sequencing of the libraries was done on an Illumina NovaSeq, producing 2 x 150 bp paired-end reads. The original pipeline was this. Reads were demultiplexed and collapsed into UMI-guided consensus sequences with migec v1.2.7. Using mixcr v2.1.11, the UMI consensuses were aligned to TRA and TRB V and J templates and assembled into clonotypes. Expanded or contracted clonotypes were those called significant by both edgeR and NoisET, with noise models trained on biological replicates. edgeR calls used a false discovery rate-adjusted p below 0.01 and a log2 fold-change threshold of 1. As an exploratory analysis of dynamics, max-normalized trajectories of the 1000 most abundant clonotypes were examined with PCA combined with hierarchical clustering. Each responding clone was given a CD4 or CD8 phenotype based on the CD4+ and CD8+ repertoires, which had been sequenced separately. TCRdb applied fastp at Q25 and MiXCR to the public reads, then kept only in-frame beta chains. Identical CDR3 proteins give one entry, which carries the most common genes and DNA. The V and J calls shown here were made by TCRdb, not taken from the authors' results. This sample lists some 300,000 distinct CDR3 sequences; around 19% were detected once. Of the sample, under 25% falls within the top ten clones.

PBMCs were isolated by Ficoll-Paque density gradient centrifugation. On the study overall, not on this receptor specifically: Clones contracting from day 15 to 85 had balanced CD4/CD8 phenotypes, while a second wave expanding from day 15 to 37 was biased towards CD4+. The detection of some responding clones in pre-infection memory suggests that pre-existing cross-reactive memory T cells joined the SARS-CoV-2 response. Contracting CD4+ clones were located mainly in the CM and EM memory subsets, whereas CD8+ clones were found to be enriched in EMRA. The study covered only a couple of mild cases, and larger cohorts including severe cases with pre-infection samples were considered necessary. SARS-CoV-2 specificity of the second-wave clones peaking on day 37 was not confirmed.

The specimen sequenced was PBMCs or a T cell subset sorted from them (not recorded which). The chain couples TRBV7-2 to TRBJ1-2; the D gene is possibly TRBD1, with 5 bases matching. This sequence was found in a man aged 18 to 30 who had mild COVID-19 (a few samples of this study predate the infection). The sample titles of this study are shuffled in the database, so cell type and time point are left out; the donor was told from shared clones. The DNA sequence is as follows: TGTGCCAGCAGCTTAAAGCCTGGGGGAAGCTACACCTTC. Its product reads: CASSLKPGGSYTF. Full variable domain (CDR3 extended with the reference TRBV7-2 and TRBJ1-2 proteins): GAGVSQSPSNKVTEKGKDVELRCDPISGHTALYWYRQSLGQGLEFLIYFQGNSAPDKSGLPSDRFSAERTGGSVSTLTIQRTQQEDSAVYLCASSLKPGGSYTFGSGTRLTVV.